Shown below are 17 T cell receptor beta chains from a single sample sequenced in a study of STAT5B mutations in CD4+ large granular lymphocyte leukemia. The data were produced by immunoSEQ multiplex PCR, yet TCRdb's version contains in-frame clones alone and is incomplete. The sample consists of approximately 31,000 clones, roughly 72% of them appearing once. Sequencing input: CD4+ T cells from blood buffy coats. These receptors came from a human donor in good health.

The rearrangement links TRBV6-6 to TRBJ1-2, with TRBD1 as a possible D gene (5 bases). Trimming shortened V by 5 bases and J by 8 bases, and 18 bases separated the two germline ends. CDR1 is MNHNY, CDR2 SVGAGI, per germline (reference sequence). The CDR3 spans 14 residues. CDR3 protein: CASSRGPGPGGYTF. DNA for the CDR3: TGTGCCAGCAGTCGGGGCCCGGGTCCGGGGGGCTACACCTTC.

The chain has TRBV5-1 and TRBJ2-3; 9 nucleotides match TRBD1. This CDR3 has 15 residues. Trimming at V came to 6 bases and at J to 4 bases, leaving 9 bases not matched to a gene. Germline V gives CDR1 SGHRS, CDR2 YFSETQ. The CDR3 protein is CASTNRGQGSDTQYF. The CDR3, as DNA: TGCGCCAGCACTAACAGGGGGCAAGGTTCAGATACGCAGTATTTT.

The CDR3 reads CASSLGPGDTQYF. The DNA of the CDR3 is TGCGCCAGCAGCTTGGGTCCGGGGGATACGCAGTATTTT. V is TRBV5-1 and J is TRBJ2-3; D is perhaps TRBD2 (5 bases). The germline V gene has CDR1 SGHRS and CDR2 YFSETQ. The ends were cut back, 0 bases at V and 6 bases at J, with 8 bases in the middle. This CDR3 spans 13 amino acids.

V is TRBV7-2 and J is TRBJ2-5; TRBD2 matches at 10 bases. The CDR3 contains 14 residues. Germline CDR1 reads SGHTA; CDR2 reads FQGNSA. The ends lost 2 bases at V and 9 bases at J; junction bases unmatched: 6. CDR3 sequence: CASSLSLAGAAQYF. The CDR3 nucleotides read TGTGCCAGCAGCTTAAGCCTAGCGGGGGCGGCCCAGTACTTC. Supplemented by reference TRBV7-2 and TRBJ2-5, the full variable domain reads GAGVSQSPSNKVTEKGKDVELRCDPISGHTALYWYRQSLGQGLEFLIYFQGNSAPDKSGLPSDRFSAERTGGSVSTLTIQRTQQEDSAVYLCASSLSLAGAAQYFGPGTRLLVL.

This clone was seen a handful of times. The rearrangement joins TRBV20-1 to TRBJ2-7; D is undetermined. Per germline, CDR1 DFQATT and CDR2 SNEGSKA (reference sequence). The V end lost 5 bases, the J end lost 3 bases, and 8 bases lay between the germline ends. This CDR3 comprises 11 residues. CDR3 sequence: CSADDNYEQYF. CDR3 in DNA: TGCAGTGCTGATGACAACTACGAGCAGTACTTC.

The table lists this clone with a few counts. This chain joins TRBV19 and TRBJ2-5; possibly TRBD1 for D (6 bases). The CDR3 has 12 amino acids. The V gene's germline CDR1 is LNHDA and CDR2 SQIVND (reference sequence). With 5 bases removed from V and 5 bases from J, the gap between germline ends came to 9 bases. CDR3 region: CASSLQGETQYF. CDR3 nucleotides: TGTGCCAGTAGTTTGCAGGGGGAGACCCAGTACTTC.

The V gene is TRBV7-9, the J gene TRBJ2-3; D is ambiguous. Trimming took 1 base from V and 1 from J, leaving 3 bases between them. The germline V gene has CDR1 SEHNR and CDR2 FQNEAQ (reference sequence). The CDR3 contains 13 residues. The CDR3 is CASSLDGTDTQYF. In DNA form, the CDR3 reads TGTGCCAGCAGCTTAGACGGCACAGATACGCAGTATTTT.

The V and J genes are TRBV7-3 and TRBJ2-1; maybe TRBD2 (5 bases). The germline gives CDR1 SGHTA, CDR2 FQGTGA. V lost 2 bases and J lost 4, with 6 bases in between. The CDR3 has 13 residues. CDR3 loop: CASSLRGYNEQFF. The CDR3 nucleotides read TGTGCCAGCAGCTTACGAGGGTACAATGAGCAGTTCTTC.

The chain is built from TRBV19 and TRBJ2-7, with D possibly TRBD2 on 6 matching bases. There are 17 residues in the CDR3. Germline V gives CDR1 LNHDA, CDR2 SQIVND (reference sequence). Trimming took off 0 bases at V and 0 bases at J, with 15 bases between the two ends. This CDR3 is CASSIDHAGSGSYEQYF. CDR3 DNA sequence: TGTGCCAGTAGTATAGATCACGCGGGGTCGGGCTCCTACGAGCAGTACTTC. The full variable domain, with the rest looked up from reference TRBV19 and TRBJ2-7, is DGGITQSPKYLFRKEGQNVTLSCEQNLNHDAMYWYRQDPGQGLRLIYYSQIVNDFQKGDIAEGYSVSREKKESFPLTVTSAQKNPTAFYLCASSIDHAGSGSYEQYFGPGTRLTVT.

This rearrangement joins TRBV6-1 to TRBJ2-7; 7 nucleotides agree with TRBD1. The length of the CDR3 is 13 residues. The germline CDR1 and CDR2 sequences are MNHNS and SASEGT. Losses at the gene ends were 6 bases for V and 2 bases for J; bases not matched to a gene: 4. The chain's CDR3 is CASRTGQTYEQYF. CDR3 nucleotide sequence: TGTGCCAGCAGGACGGGACAGACCTACGAGCAGTACTTC.

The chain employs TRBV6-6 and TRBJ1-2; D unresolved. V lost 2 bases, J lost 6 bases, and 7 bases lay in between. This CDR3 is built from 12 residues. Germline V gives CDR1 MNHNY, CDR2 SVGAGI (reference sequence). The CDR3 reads CASSYQDDGYTF. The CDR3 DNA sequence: TGTGCCAGCAGTTACCAGGACGATGGCTACACCTTC.

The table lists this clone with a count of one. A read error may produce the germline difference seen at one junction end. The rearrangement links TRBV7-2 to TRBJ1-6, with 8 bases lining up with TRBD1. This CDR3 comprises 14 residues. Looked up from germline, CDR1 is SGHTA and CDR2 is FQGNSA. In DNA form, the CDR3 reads TGTGCCAGCAGCTTGACAGGGGATAATTCCCCCCTCCACTTT. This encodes CASSLTGDNSPLHF. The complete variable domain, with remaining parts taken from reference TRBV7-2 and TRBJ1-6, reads GAGVSQSPSNKVTEKGKDVELRCDPISGHTALYWYRQSLGQGLEFLIYFQGNSAPDKSGLPSDRFSAERTGGSVSTLTIQRTQQEDSAVYLCASSLTGDNSPLHFGNGTRLTVT.

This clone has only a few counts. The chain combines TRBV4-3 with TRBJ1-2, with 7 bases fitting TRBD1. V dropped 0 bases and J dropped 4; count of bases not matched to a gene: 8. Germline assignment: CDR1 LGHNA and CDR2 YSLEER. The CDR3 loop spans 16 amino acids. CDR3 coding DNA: TGCGCCAGCAGCCAAGACGCTAGGACAGGCAGCTATGGCTACACCTTC. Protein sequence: CASSQDARTGSYGYTF.

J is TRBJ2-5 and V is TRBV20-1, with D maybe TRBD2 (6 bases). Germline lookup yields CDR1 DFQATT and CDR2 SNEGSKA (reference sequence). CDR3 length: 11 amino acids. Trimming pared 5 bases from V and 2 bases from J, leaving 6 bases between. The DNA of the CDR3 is TGCAGTGCTGGGACTCAAGAGACCCAGTACTTC. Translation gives CSAGTQETQYF.

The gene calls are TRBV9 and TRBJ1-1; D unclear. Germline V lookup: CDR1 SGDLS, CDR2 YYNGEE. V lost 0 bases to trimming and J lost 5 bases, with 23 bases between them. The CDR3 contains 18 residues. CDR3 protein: CASSVAFWEVKGFTEAFF. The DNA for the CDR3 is TGTGCCAGCAGCGTAGCATTCTGGGAAGTGAAAGGGTTTACTGAAGCTTTCTTT.

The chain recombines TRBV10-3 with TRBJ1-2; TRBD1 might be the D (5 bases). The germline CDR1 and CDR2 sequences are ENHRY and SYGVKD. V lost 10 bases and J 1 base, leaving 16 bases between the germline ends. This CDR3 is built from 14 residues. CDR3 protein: CATHQQDINYGYTF. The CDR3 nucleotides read TGTGCCACCCACCAACAGGACATTAACTATGGCTACACCTTC.

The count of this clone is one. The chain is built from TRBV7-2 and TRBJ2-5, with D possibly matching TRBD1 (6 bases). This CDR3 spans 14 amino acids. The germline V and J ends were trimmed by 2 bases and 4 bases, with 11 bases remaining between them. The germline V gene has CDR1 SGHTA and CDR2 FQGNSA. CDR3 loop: CASSLLGRGETQYF. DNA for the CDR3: TGTGCCAGCAGCTTATTGGGCAGGGGAGAGACCCAGTACTTC.